This entry features one T cell receptor beta chain sequence. Its target is not known. This entry belongs to a study of identical twins. Study results and caveats: A partial confounding effect on zero-insertion analyses could come from invariant MAIT and iNKT cells. Compared with models, monozygotic twins showed more out-of-frame TCR alpha sharing. Not following the same donors, the study drew its conclusions from cross-sectional statistical analysis. Excess sharing between twins was weaker in beta out-of-frame sequences.

Trimming cost V 4 bases and J 1 base; bases outside gene matches: 3. The CDR3 length is 15 residues. Germline V gene sequence: CDR1 LGHDT, CDR2 YNNKEL (reference sequence). TCRdb fed the 5' RACE reads into MiXCR, producing one record per CDR3 protein. In the table there are a few hundred thousand distinct CDR3 sequences, more than 9% of which are singletons. These same data were also listed under a study on yellow fever vaccine responses in identical twins.

The gene calls are TRBV3-1 and TRBJ2-5; 10 positions match TRBD1. The material sequenced was PBMCs. The TCR originated in a woman aged 18 to 35 in good health. CDR3 sequence reads: CASSLGTGAQETQYF. The CDR3 DNA follows: TGTGCCAGCAGCCTCGGGACAGGGGCCCAAGAGACCCAGTACTTC.